One sample yielded the 12 T cell receptor beta chains listed below, sequenced in a study of TIL therapy for anti-PD-1-resistant metastatic lung cancer. Regarding time point: pre-treatment sample, taken before nivolumab and TIL therapy. Tumor tissue came from excised metastases, mostly pleural nodules or supraclavicular lymph nodes. The libraries were made with immunoSEQ v3. The table came from immunoSEQ multiplex PCR; TCRdb's copy has only in-frame clones and leaves some out. The sample includes approximately 5,000 clones, 64% seen only once; the top ten take roughly 9.4%. The input for sequencing was tumor tissue, taken at baseline. Receptor source: a man in his 70s with non-small cell lung cancer.

This chain links TRBV7-6 with TRBJ2-3; 7 nucleotides align to TRBD2. Per the germline V gene, CDR1 is SGHVS and CDR2 is FNYEAQ. The CDR3 spans 22 residues. V trimming: 1 base; J trimming: 1 base; junction bases outside the gene matches: 23. CDR3 DNA sequence: TGTGCCAGCAGCTTAGAATCGCCCGGGCGGGGCACTAACGCGGGGGGCACAGATACGCAGTATTTT. It translates to CASSLESPGRGTNAGGTDTQYF.

V is TRBV20-1 and J is TRBJ2-1; D perhaps matches TRBD2 (5 bases). Trimming stripped 2 bases from V and 9 bases from J, with 8 bases between. The CDR3 has 11 amino acids. Germline V gene sequence: CDR1 DFQATT, CDR2 SNEGSKA (reference sequence). In DNA form, the CDR3 reads TGCAGTGCTAGATCACTAGTTGAGCAGTTCTTC. Residues: CSARSLVEQFF.

The chain employs TRBV23-1 and TRBJ2-5; D tentatively reads TRBD1 or TRBD2 (5 bases each). TRBV23-1 is an ORF; its function is uncertain. The CDR3 sequence is 13 residues long. V was cut by 4 bases and J by 4 bases, with 10 bases left in between. The chain's CDR3 is CASSRGWGETQYF. As DNA, the CDR3 is TGCGCCAGCAGTCGGGGGTGGGGAGAGACCCAGTACTTC.

CDR3 sequence: CASSLGPGDYEQYF. The CDR3 coding sequence is TGTGCCAGCAGCCTTGGACCGGGGGATTACGAGCAGTACTTC. The genes are TRBV5-6 and TRBJ2-7; D is perhaps TRBD2 (6 bases). Germline CDR1 reads SGHDT; CDR2 reads YYEEEE. V was cut by 4 bases and J by 4 bases, with 15 bases left in between. The CDR3 runs 14 residues.

In DNA form, the CDR3 reads TGTGCCAGTAGTATTTTGCGGGAAAACACCGGGGAGCTGTTTTTT. Amino acid sequence: CASSILRENTGELFF. The chain has TRBV19 and TRBJ2-2; a possible D gene is TRBD2 (6 bases). Trimming removed 3 bases from V and 2 bases from J, with 10 bases in between. This CDR3 comprises 15 residues. Per germline, CDR1 LNHDA and CDR2 SQIVND (reference sequence).

This chain joins TRBV6-5 and TRBJ1-1; maybe TRBD1 (6 bases). The CDR3 runs 11 residues. Germline CDR1 is MNHEY and CDR2 is SVGAGI. V dropped 6 bases and J dropped 11 bases, with 13 bases sitting between them. CDR3 in amino acids: CASRTQGMAFF. The CDR3 DNA sequence: TGTGCCAGCAGGACCCAGGGGATGGCTTTCTTT.

The chain joins TRBV28 to TRBJ2-7; unclear D gene. The germline V gene encodes CDR1 MDHEN and CDR2 SYDVKM. The CDR3 covers 15 residues. V was cut by 6 bases and J by 3 bases, with 18 bases left in between. The CDR3 is CASSPGFSKHYEQYF. CDR3 bases: TGTGCCAGCAGCCCCGGGTTTAGCAAACACTACGAGCAGTACTTC.

There are a few counts of this clone. The J gene is TRBJ1-5, the V gene TRBV7-9; weak D call: TRBD1 (6 bases). V lost 1 base and J 2 bases, leaving 15 bases between the germline ends. In germline, CDR1 is SEHNR, CDR2 FQNEAQ (reference sequence). This CDR3 has 17 residues. This CDR3 is CASSLEQGPGGNQPQHF. As DNA, the CDR3 is TGTGCCAGCAGCTTAGAACAGGGTCCTGGGGGCAATCAGCCCCAGCATTTT.

This clone was observed a single time. The chain links TRBV6-6 to TRBJ2-7; the match to TRBD2 covers 9 bases. The CDR3 runs 12 residues. Trimming removed 5 bases from V and 6 bases from J; junction bases left unmatched: 2. Germline loops: CDR1 MNHNY, CDR2 SVGAGI (reference sequence). CDR3 residues: CASSKTSGEQYF. The DNA of the CDR3 is TGTGCCAGCAGTAAGACTAGCGGCGAGCAGTACTTC.

The J gene is TRBJ2-2, the V gene TRBV7-3, with TRBD1 identical over 9 bases. The CDR3 is 14 residues long. J gave up 6 bases and V 5 bases, and 4 bases lay outside the gene matches. CDR1 is SGHTA and CDR2 is FQGTGA in the germline V gene. The chain's CDR3 is CASSLTGGAGELFF. The CDR3 DNA reads as TGTGCCAGCAGCCTGACAGGGGGAGCCGGGGAGCTGTTTTTT.

The rearrangement joins TRBV6-1 to TRBJ2-7; D remains unclear. Germline loops: CDR1 MNHNS, CDR2 SASEGT. The ends were cut back, 0 bases at V and 2 bases at J, with 8 bases in the middle. The CDR3 extends over 14 amino acids. The CDR3 loop is CASSEAHGPYEQYF. As DNA, the CDR3 is TGTGCCAGCAGTGAAGCTCACGGGCCCTACGAGCAGTACTTC.

This clone was counted between two and nine times. This chain links TRBV30 with TRBJ2-7, with D perhaps matching TRBD2 (5 bases). This CDR3 has 14 residues. Germline V gene lookup returns CDR1 GTSNPN and CDR2 SVGIG (reference sequence). The V and J ends lost 0 bases and 7 bases respectively, with 16 bases between them. CDR3 loop: CAWSVKGDHREQYF. DNA of the CDR3: TGTGCCTGGAGTGTAAAGGGAGATCATAGGGAGCAGTACTTC.